Following are 21 T cell receptor beta chains from one sample sequenced in a study of blood T cells in healthy people across ages. The authors ran a second PCR of about 7 to 11 cycles using a sample-barcoded 5' primer and a J-beta primer mix. TCRdb re-called the 5' RACE reads through MiXCR, storing one row per CDR3 protein. The table records more than 800,000 distinct CDR3 sequences, 25% to 35% of them present only once. The sequencing input was blood. Receptors were obtained from a woman of 80 years or more in good health.

This clonotype was picked up a small number of times. The chain is built from TRBV10-3 and TRBJ1-5, with 10 positions matching TRBD1. The germline V gene has CDR1 ENHRY and CDR2 SYGVKD. CDR3 length equals 14 residues. J was trimmed by 5 bases and V by 4 bases; bases with no gene match: 2. The CDR3 DNA sequence: TGTGCCATCAGTGCTGGACAGGGGGATCAGCCCCAGCATTTT. It yields the protein CAISAGQGDQPQHF.

This clonotype was counted ten times or more. This chain connects TRBV5-1 to TRBJ2-5; D may be TRBD1 (6 bases). The V end was cut by 4 bases, the J end by 3 bases, with 22 bases between. Germline-derived CDR1 and CDR2 are SGHRS and YFSETQ. The CDR3 sequence is 17 residues long. This chain's CDR3 is CASSLTFTGFREETQYF. Here the CDR3 DNA reads TGCGCCAGCAGCCTGACTTTTACAGGGTTTCGGGAAGAGACCCAGTACTTC. The variable domain in full, completed from reference TRBV5-1 and TRBJ2-5, reads KAGVTQTPRYLIKTRGQQVTLSCSPISGHRSVSWYQQTPGQGLQFLFEYFSETQRNKGNFPGRFSGRQFSNSRSEMNVSTLELGDSALYLCASSLTFTGFREETQYFGPGTRLLVL.

This clonotype was detected many times. This chain links TRBV5-5 with TRBJ2-7; 7 nucleotides align to TRBD1. The CDR3 extends over 15 amino acids. The V gene's germline CDR1 is SGHKS and CDR2 YYEKEE (reference sequence). J was trimmed by 2 bases and V by 4 bases; bases with no gene match: 9. CDR3 DNA sequence: TGTGCCAGCAGCACCTCTCCCGGGACAGCCTACGAGCAGTACTTC. Translated, it gives CASSTSPGTAYEQYF.

The chain recombines TRBV23-1 with TRBJ2-7; TRBD1 matches 10 bases. The J call is uncertain, as TRBJ2-5 better fits the DNA end. TRBV23-1 is placed among ORFs of uncertain function. This CDR3 comprises 13 residues. CDR3 bases: TGCGCCAGCTTGACAGGGGGCGAAGAGACCCAGTACTTC. Translation gives CASLTGGEETQYF.

There are many counts of this clonotype. The rearrangement uses TRBV20-1 and TRBJ2-7, with 7 bases matching TRBD2. Trimming at V came to 3 bases and at J to 3 bases, leaving 2 bases not matched to a gene. This CDR3 has 12 residues. In germline, CDR1 is DFQATT, CDR2 SNEGSKA (reference sequence). The CDR3 region is CSASSGGYEQYF. The CDR3 DNA reads TGCAGTGCTAGTTCGGGGGGCTACGAGCAGTACTTC.

The chain couples TRBV7-9 to TRBJ1-6; tentative D call: TRBD1 (5 bases). Germline CDR1 reads SEHNR; CDR2 reads FQNEAQ (reference sequence). V dropped 5 bases and J dropped 7 bases, with 15 bases sitting between them. The CDR3 length is 15 residues. The CDR3 region is CASSPGAAQNSPLHF. DNA for the CDR3: TGTGCCAGCAGCCCTGGGGCTGCACAAAATTCACCCCTCCACTTT.

To note about this clonotype: A junction boundary mismatches the germline segment, possibly from a read error. The genes are TRBV6-2 or TRBV6-3 and TRBJ2-1; D call uncertain. The CDR3 spans 12 residues. Looked up from germline, CDR1 is MNHEY and CDR2 is SVGEGT. As DNA, the CDR3 is TGTGCCGGCAGTTTACGATTTAATGAGCAGTTCTTC. Encoded protein: CAGSLRFNEQFF.

In regard to this clonotype: A much larger clone lies one base from this, so it may be a read error. This rearrangement joins TRBV6-6 to TRBJ2-5; 7 positions agree with TRBD1. The J call may be mistaken, given a closer DNA end match to TRBJ2-7. The CDR3 length is 14 residues. Germline lookup yields CDR1 MNHNY and CDR2 SVGAGI (reference sequence). CDR3 coding DNA: TGTGCCAGCAGGGATGCAAAGGGGGCCCACGAGCAGTACTTC. Protein product: CASRDAKGAHEQYF.

This clonotype was seen a handful of times. Just one base apart from a much larger clone, this may be a read error. The gene calls are TRBV11-2 and TRBJ2-1; D is undetermined. The CDR3 contains 13 residues. Germline CDR1 reads SGHAT; CDR2 reads FQNNGV. Trimming stripped 8 bases from V and 4 bases from J, with 12 bases between. This chain's CDR3 is CASAPNRYNEQFF. CDR3 sequence (DNA): TGTGCCAGCGCCCCGAACAGATACAATGAGCAGTTCTTC.

This clonotype came up many times. The chain employs TRBV20-1 and TRBJ2-7; 7 bases line up with TRBD1. Unmatched junction bases numbered 5, after V lost 0 bases and J lost 6 bases. The CDR3 is made up of 13 amino acids. Germline loops: CDR1 DFQATT, CDR2 SNEGSKA (reference sequence). The CDR3 here is CSARDLAGGEQYF. The CDR3 DNA sequence: TGCAGTGCTAGAGATCTGGCAGGGGGCGAGCAGTACTTC.

This clonotype was seen many times. V usage is TRBV6-2 or TRBV6-3 and J usage is TRBJ2-5; D ambiguous. The CDR3 has 11 amino acids. Deletions cut 7 bases from V and 2 bases from J, with 5 bases between. CDR1 and CDR2 (germline): MNHEY, SVGEGT. In DNA form, the CDR3 reads TGTGCCAGCACTCAACAAGAGACCCAGTACTTC. It yields the protein CASTQQETQYF.

Written as DNA, the CDR3 is TGTGCCAGCAGCTTAAGCCGGGGACTAGCGGGGGCCTACAATGAGCAGTTCTTC. Translated, it gives CASSLSRGLAGAYNEQFF. The chain uses TRBV12-3 or TRBV12-4 and TRBJ2-1; 14 bases fit TRBD2. The length of the CDR3 is 18 residues. J lost 2 bases, V lost 6 bases, and 9 bases had no gene match.

This sequence joins TRBV24-1 and TRBJ2-4; 8 nucleotides line up with TRBD2. The end of the DNA is better explained by TRBJ2-7, so the J call may be wrong. Germline values: CDR1 KGHDR, CDR2 SFDVKD. The CDR3 spans 15 residues. CDR3 sequence reads: CATGGSKRGSYEQYF. The CDR3 region has the DNA TGTGCCACCGGTGGTTCTAAGCGGGGGAGCTACGAGCAGTACTTC.

To note about this clonotype: The germline gene is not matched at one end of the junction; a read error may be the cause. Here the CDR3 DNA reads TGTACCAGCAGCCAAGTACACTGGGGTGAGCAGTTCTTC. Protein sequence: CTSSQVHWGEQFF. J is TRBJ2-1 and V is TRBV3-1, with D unresolved. The CDR3 has 13 amino acids. Germline V lookup: CDR1 LGHDT, CDR2 YNNKEL (reference sequence).

The V and J genes are TRBV12-3 or TRBV12-4 and TRBJ2-5, with 8 positions matching TRBD2. The assigned J gene may be wrong: the sequence end matches TRBJ2-7 better. This CDR3 is 14 amino acids long. CDR3 bases: TGTGCCAGCAGTCCGGGGGGGCTGCGAAACGAGCAGTACTTC. Its translation: CASSPGGLRNEQYF.

This clonotype was seen ten or more times. V and J are TRBV5-6 and TRBJ2-4; D not certain. Germline CDR1 and CDR2: SGHDT and YYEEEE. Trimming removed 0 bases from V and 0 bases from J, with 10 bases in between. The CDR3 covers 16 residues. CDR3 coding DNA: TGTGCCAGCAGCTTGGACGGAATCTTAGCCAAAAACATTCAGTACTTC. This translates into CASSLDGILAKNIQYF.

The chain carries TRBV20-1 and TRBJ2-1; 10 bases fit TRBD2. The CDR3 runs to 15 residues. The V segment lost 0 bases and the J segment 8 bases; nucleotides outside the gene matches: 7. CDR1 is DFQATT, CDR2 SNEGSKA, per germline (reference sequence). The CDR3 spells CSARDSSGGRDEQFF. The CDR3 coding sequence is TGCAGTGCTAGAGACTCTAGCGGGGGTAGGGATGAGCAGTTCTTC.

The chain has TRBV29-1 and TRBJ2-1, with TRBD2 identical over 14 bases. Germline V lookup: CDR1 SQVTM, CDR2 ANQGSEA. The CDR3 totals 16 residues. The ends lost 6 bases at V and 4 bases at J; junction bases unmatched: 8. The CDR3 spells CSVRLAGGPLYNEQFF. CDR3 DNA sequence: TGCAGCGTCCGACTAGCGGGAGGGCCCCTGTACAATGAGCAGTTCTTC.

The sample holds many counts of this clonotype. The chain links TRBV11-2 to TRBJ2-5; D is undetermined. The CDR3 sequence is 11 residues long. Trimming took off 6 bases at V and 4 bases at J, with 6 bases between the two ends. CDR1 SGHAT and CDR2 FQNNGV come from the germline V gene. CDR3 coding DNA: TGTGCCAGCAGTACCAGAGAGACCCAGTACTTC. Translating it yields CASSTRETQYF.

This clonotype showed up many times. This rearrangement joins TRBV12-3 or TRBV12-4 to TRBJ2-7, with 8 positions matching TRBD1. The CDR3 is made up of 14 amino acids. V shed 8 bases, J shed 2 bases, and the junction held 8 bases outside the gene matches. The CDR3 coding sequence is TGTGCCAGCTCCGGACAGGGTGATCCCTACGAGCAGTACTTC. Its protein product is CASSGQGDPYEQYF.

This clonotype was observed at least ten times. This rearrangement joins TRBV10-3 to TRBJ2-5; 8 bases line up with TRBD1. From germline, CDR1 is ENHRY and CDR2 SYGVKD. The CDR3 contains 15 residues. V was pared by 3 bases and J by 5 bases, with 8 bases of the junction left unmatched. This CDR3 reads CAISDETGAGETQYF. The CDR3 nucleotides read TGTGCCATCAGTGATGAGACAGGGGCTGGGGAGACCCAGTACTTC.